This T cell receptor beta chain was captured in a study of spatial heterogeneity in lung cancer. One entry per CDR3 protein, called by TCRdb with MiXCR from the 5' RACE reads. Among some 96,000 distinct CDR3 sequences listed, about 4.4% were seen once. Study findings and constraints: Expanded alpha and beta TCR counts within tumors tracked tumor mutation counts.

Time point: sample taken at primary tumor resection. The cohort: roughly 72 early-stage, untreated non-small cell lung cancer patients. The CDR3 totals 14 residues. Trimming stripped 3 bases from V and 5 bases from J, with 15 bases between. Germline-derived CDR1 and CDR2 are DFQATT and SNEGSKA (reference sequence). Ten or more counts support this clonotype. Its antigen is as yet unknown. The receptor comes from a male donor with early-stage non-small cell lung cancer. Sequencing was performed on lung tumor tissue, taken at surgery. The chain has TRBV20-1 and TRBJ2-3; D is ambiguous. Here the CDR3 reads CSASVPNWVDTQYF. The CDR3 nucleotides are TGCAGTGCTAGCGTCCCAAATTGGGTAGATACGCAGTATTTT.